Listed below are T cell receptor beta chains from one sample, sequenced in a study of cytomegalovirus exposure and HLA in healthy donors. The assay was immunoSEQ multiplex PCR, and TCRdb's table has in-frame clones only and misses some. The sample carries more than 90,000 clones, almost 70% recorded once. Sequenced sample: PBMCs. Receptors were obtained from a man younger than 40 in good health and CMV-seropositive. The CDR3 runs from the conserved cysteine through the conserved F or W.

CDR3 length	V gene	J gene	CDR3 protein
17	TRBV28	TRBJ2-1	CATTTSGSPGSYNEQFF
17	TRBV28	TRBJ2-2	CASSSGWTSAITGELFF
12	TRBV29-1	TRBJ1-2	CSVTDRRGGYTF
19	TRBV5-1	TRBJ1-3	CASSLLGQGVLSSGNTIYF
14	TRBV28	TRBJ2-2	CASSSLAGTGELFF
16	TRBV29-1	TRBJ1-1	CSAPKGTSLGNTEAFF
13	TRBV28	TRBJ2-3	CASSLNFRATQYF
17	TRBV4-1	TRBJ1-2	CASSQVGLGTDNYGYTF
15	TRBV6-1	TRBJ1-5	CASSLGLGSNQPQHF
13	TRBV19	TRBJ2-1	CASIGASYNEQFF
14	TRBV11-3	TRBJ1-6	CASSATGTQTPLHF
14	TRBV30	TRBJ1-1	CAWTGDRVSPEAFF
18	TRBV4-1	TRBJ2-1	CASSQGRVAGGRRNEQFF
12	TRBV9	TRBJ1-1	CASSPFSREAFF
16	TRBV11-2	TRBJ2-3	CASSLLRGGRTDTQYF
16	TRBV5-6	TRBJ2-1	CASSFASASGSTKQFF
15	TRBV6-1	TRBJ2-3	CASSLAPGGTDTQYF
16	TRBV4-1	TRBJ1-1	CASSHLLRQANTEAFF
16	TRBV14	TRBJ2-5	CASSQWGLAVNETQYF
13	TRBV5-1	TRBJ1-1	CASRTTEYTEAFF
14	TRBV15	TRBJ2-3	CATGTSGTSDTQYF
13	TRBV27	TRBJ2-3	CASSLRQGDTQYF
11	TRBV29-1	TRBJ1-2	CSVEQGYGYTF
16	TRBV19	TRBJ1-2	CASSIDAGTPIYGYTF
16	TRBV7-2	TRBJ2-2	CASREAGGANTGELFF
15	TRBV29-1	TRBJ2-3	CSVEVWQIHTDTQYF
15	TRBV18	TRBJ1-2	CASSPPGTGDYGYTF
15	TRBV19	TRBJ1-5	CASNSRGAGNQPQHF
14	TRBV7-7	TRBJ1-4	CASSPGGGNEKLFF
20	TRBV4-2	TRBJ2-3	CASSQDRSGRDNPRRDTQYF
16	TRBV21-1	TRBJ2-2	CASSIKGGQNTGELFF
16	TRBV19	TRBJ1-2	CASSIAMTGAPYGYTF
14	TRBV27	TRBJ1-2	CASSPQGRRYGYTF
14	TRBV5-1	TRBJ2-3	CASTRLASTDTQYF
12	TRBV6-1	TRBJ2-3	CASVISTDTQYF
15	TRBV5-1	TRBJ1-1	CASSLADRDLVEAFF
13	TRBV29-1	TRBJ1-3	CSVAPTGVDTIYF
15	TRBV10-3	TRBJ1-3	CAISRPQGRGNTIYF
13	TRBV27	TRBJ1-1	CASSFGQSTEAFF
15	TRBV14	TRBJ2-2	CASSLGQFPTGELFF
14	TRBV28	TRBJ1-5	CASSLLNSNQPQHF
16	TRBV5-6	TRBJ2-7	CASSGLAGGPSYEQYF
16	TRBV28	TRBJ2-6	CASSPVHYAGANVLTF
14	TRBV7-3	TRBJ2-3	CASSTQASTDTQYF
18	TRBV9	TRBJ2-1	CASSVGLAGGSSYNEQFF
16	TRBV28	TRBJ2-3	CASSQTGGAPTDTQYF
14	TRBV11-3	TRBJ1-6	CASSSGDTNSPLHF